Detailed here is one TCR beta chain. Its specificity is unknown. These data belong to a study of molecular identifiers for immune sequencing clone quantification. Study in general: Naive CD8 cell RNA, from 20,000 or 100,000 cells, was split five ways in replicates, with four sequenced.

For bulk TCR libraries, previously described methods and listed TCR primers were used. TCRdb reanalysed the PCR reads using MiXCR and keeps one entry per CDR3 protein. The sample lists about 100,000 distinct CDR3 sequences, 36% occurring once. Sorting captured naive CD8 T cells as CD8+CD4-CCR7+CD45RA+. Study-level points and caveats: Highly expanded clones may be undercounted when identical TCR molecules share barcodes.

The source is a human donor in good health. Some libraries in this study had Jurkat cell RNA spiked in. The sequencing input was naive CD8+ T cells from blood, with Jurkat cell RNA spiked in. The sample's subset: FACS-sorted CD8+CD4-CCR7+CD45RA+ naive T cells.

Written as DNA, the CDR3 is TGTGCTAGTTTTGTAACCCCGGCGGGATCGAGCTCCTACGAGCAGTACTTC. Amino acids: CASFVTPAGSSSYEQYF. The chain is built from TRBV12-5 and TRBJ2-7; maybe TRBD2 (6 bases). The CDR3 is made up of 17 amino acids. V was clipped by 8 bases and J by 0 bases, with 23 bases between them. Germline loops: CDR1 LGHNT, CDR2 FRNRAP.